The sequence of this TCR beta chain was determined in a study of blood T cell repertoires in COVID-19. V lost 5 bases to trimming and J lost 7 bases, with 23 bases between them. The CDR3 covers 16 residues. Germline CDR1 reads LGHNA; CDR2 reads YSLEER. The protocol was immunoSEQ multiplex PCR, while the TCRdb copy is restricted to in-frame clones and leaves out a portion. The sample yields about 220,000 clones, 80% to 90% seen once. The chain combines TRBV4-3 with TRBJ2-5; TRBD1 is a possible D gene (7 bases). The sequence was collected from a woman aged 40 to 50 with acute COVID-19. Sequenced material: PBMCs or T cells enriched from blood (not recorded which). CDR3 in amino acids: CASSAGQPFQQSTQYF. CDR3 sequence (DNA): TGCGCCAGCAGCGCGGGACAGCCCTTCCAACAATCGACCCAGTACTTC.